What follows are 22 T cell receptor beta chains derived from one specimen sequenced in a study of shared clonotypes between healthy human individuals. TCRdb keeps only in-frame clones here, not all; method: immunoSEQ multiplex PCR. Of roughly 1,500,000 clones detected, approximately 98.5% appear once; the ten largest clones hold 0.36%. What was sequenced was naive CD4+ T cells sorted from blood. Subset defined: CD45RA+ positively selected. The receptors derive from a man aged 25 to 40 in good health.

The rearrangement links TRBV7-3 to TRBJ2-1; 12 bases are a match to TRBD2. The trim removed 4 bases at V and 7 bases at J, leaving 5 bases unmatched. This CDR3 has 15 residues. From germline, CDR1 is SGHTA and CDR2 FQGTGA. In DNA form, the CDR3 reads TGTGCCAGCAGCTCCCTAGCGGGAGGGTGGAATGAGCAGTTCTTC. This translates into CASSSLAGGWNEQFF.

The CDR3 DNA is TGCGCCAGCAGCCAAACCGGCCTCAATAACGACTACGAGCAGTACTTC. Protein: CASSQTGLNNDYEQYF. The chain is built from TRBV23-1 and TRBJ2-7; D call uncertain. TRBV23-1 is designated an ORF whose function remains uncertain. The germline V and J ends were trimmed by 6 bases and 3 bases, with 21 bases remaining between them. This CDR3 contains 16 residues.

J is TRBJ2-3 and V is TRBV28, with 8 bases matching TRBD2. With 4 bases clipped from V and 8 bases from J, the junction kept 17 bases outside the gene matches. Germline V lookup: CDR1 MDHEN, CDR2 SYDVKM. The CDR3 totals 17 residues. CDR3 region: CASSSSEGLGGRSTQYF. The CDR3 DNA sequence: TGTGCCAGCAGTTCCTCTGAGGGCCTCGGCGGGAGGTCTACGCAGTATTTT.

The chain combines TRBV4-3 with TRBJ2-3, with 7 bases matching TRBD1. The CDR3 runs to 15 residues. Germline CDR1 and CDR2: LGHNA and YSLEER. The V and J ends lost 4 bases and 0 bases, in that order; junction bases with no gene match: 4. In DNA form, the CDR3 reads TGCGCCAGCAGCCCAGGACAGGCGAGCACAGATACGCAGTATTTT. It codes for CASSPGQASTDTQYF.

Comments on this clone: This specimen includes other DNA sequences encoding the same CDR3. The CDR3 here is CASSFTGSTDTQYF. Written as DNA, the CDR3 is TGTGCCAGCAGCTTTACCGGGAGCACAGATACGCAGTATTTT. The chain couples TRBV7-9 to TRBJ2-3; the D is unclear. The V and J ends lost 3 bases and 0 bases respectively, with 7 bases between them. In germline, CDR1 is SEHNR, CDR2 FQNEAQ (reference sequence). The CDR3 loop spans 14 amino acids.

The chain combines TRBV2 with TRBJ2-1, with D perhaps given as TRBD1 or TRBD2 (5 bases each). Per germline, CDR1 SNHLY and CDR2 FYNNEI. The CDR3 spans 15 residues. Trimming took off 5 bases at V and 5 bases at J, with 16 bases between the two ends. For the CDR3, the DNA is TGTGCCAGCAGTTTCCTTAGGGACCTCAACAATGAGCAGTTCTTC. Translation gives CASSFLRDLNNEQFF.

This chain connects TRBV7-2 to TRBJ2-7, with 8 bases aligning to TRBD1. The junction had 10 bases not matched to a gene; V was cut back by 5 bases and J by 4 bases. CDR3 length: 15 residues. The germline CDR1 and CDR2 sequences are SGHTA and FQGNSA. The CDR3 nucleotides read TGTGCCAGCAGCCCGCTGGGACAGGCGAAATACGAGCAGTACTTC. This encodes CASSPLGQAKYEQYF. Variable domain in full (rest from reference TRBV7-2 and TRBJ2-7): GAGVSQSPSNKVTEKGKDVELRCDPISGHTALYWYRQSLGQGLEFLIYFQGNSAPDKSGLPSDRFSAERTGGSVSTLTIQRTQQEDSAVYLCASSPLGQAKYEQYFGPGTRLTVT.

The V and J genes are TRBV30 and TRBJ2-5; D is unresolved. Germline values: CDR1 GTSNPN, CDR2 SVGIG (reference sequence). Deletions cut 2 bases from V and 0 bases from J, with 7 bases between. The length of the CDR3 is 13 residues. CDR3 region: CAWSPVYQETQYF. The CDR3 nucleotides read TGTGCCTGGAGTCCAGTGTACCAAGAGACCCAGTACTTC.

As concerns this clone: The same CDR3 also results from other DNA sequences found in this sample. The chain combines TRBV5-1 with TRBJ1-3; tentative D call: TRBD1 (6 bases). V lost 0 bases to trimming and J lost 1 base, with 8 bases between them. The CDR3 is made up of 15 amino acids. CDR1 is SGHRS and CDR2 is YFSETQ in the germline V gene. The CDR3 spells CASSLATGSGNTIYF. The CDR3 bases are TGCGCCAGCAGCTTGGCGACAGGTTCTGGAAACACCATATATTTT.

The chain joins TRBV2 to TRBJ2-7; 8 bases map to TRBD1. Germline loops: CDR1 SNHLY, CDR2 FYNNEI. V shed 0 bases, J shed 3 bases, and the junction held 4 bases outside the gene matches. CDR3 size: 15 residues. The CDR3 reads CASSEAEGQDYEQYF. CDR3 sequence (DNA): TGTGCCAGCAGTGAAGCGGAGGGACAGGACTACGAGCAGTACTTC.

With regard to this clone: Other DNA sequences in the sample encode the same CDR3. V gene TRBV7-2 combines with J gene TRBJ2-7, with 11 nucleotides matching TRBD2. Trimming cost V 1 base and J 6 bases; bases outside gene matches: 5. The CDR3 sequence is 15 residues long. Germline lookup yields CDR1 SGHTA and CDR2 FQGNSA. The DNA of the CDR3 is TGTGCCAGCAGCTTAGTTGGGACTAGCGGAGCCGAGCAGTACTTC. This translates into CASSLVGTSGAEQYF.

This chain uses TRBV28 with TRBJ2-7; 9 bases are a match to TRBD2. The CDR3 runs 16 residues. CDR1 MDHEN and CDR2 SYDVKM come from the germline V gene. Germline trimming cut 5 bases from V and 2 bases from J; bases unmatched to any gene: 10. For the CDR3, the DNA is TGTGCCAGCAGTCTCAGTAGCGGGAGCGTACCCTACGAGCAGTACTTC. Translation gives CASSLSSGSVPYEQYF.

The V and J genes are TRBV2 and TRBJ1-5, with 8 bases lining up with TRBD1. The CDR3 is 15 amino acids. In germline, CDR1 is SNHLY, CDR2 FYNNEI. Germline trimming cut 6 bases from V and 3 bases from J; bases unmatched to any gene: 7. This chain's CDR3 is CASSADRGYNQPQHF. The CDR3 DNA reads as TGTGCCAGCAGCGCTGACAGGGGTTACAATCAGCCCCAGCATTTT.

CDR3 DNA sequence: TGTGCCAGCAGGATGGGGGGACCCCCCTCCTACGAGCAGTACTTC. This encodes CASRMGGPPSYEQYF. The J gene is TRBJ2-7, the V gene TRBV28, with a weak D call TRBD2 (6 bases). CDR1 is MDHEN, CDR2 SYDVKM, per germline. The ends were cut back, 6 bases at V and 0 bases at J, with 15 bases in the middle. The CDR3 consists of 15 residues. Supplemented by reference TRBV28 and TRBJ2-7, the full variable domain reads DVKVTQSSRYLVKRTGEKVFLECVQDMDHENMFWYRQDPGLGLRLIYFSYDVKMKEKGDIPEGYSVSREKKERFSLILESASTNQTSMYLCASRMGGPPSYEQYFGPGTRLTVT.

The chain couples TRBV30 to TRBJ2-2; D possibly uses TRBD1 or TRBD2 (5 bases each). V was cut by 0 bases and J by 4 bases, with 12 bases left in between. The CDR3 is 15 amino acids. Germline CDR1 and CDR2: GTSNPN and SVGIG (reference sequence). This CDR3 reads CAWSVLGQRTGELFF. The CDR3 nucleotides read TGTGCCTGGAGTGTACTAGGACAACGCACCGGGGAGCTGTTTTTT.

CDR3 DNA sequence: TGTGCCAGCAGCCAAGAAATCTTTGGGACTAGCGGATACAATGAGCAGTTCTTC. Encoded protein: CASSQEIFGTSGYNEQFF. V and J are TRBV14 and TRBJ2-1; 11 positions match TRBD2. V shed 0 bases, J shed 4 bases, and the junction held 8 bases outside the gene matches. This CDR3 has 18 residues. Looked up from germline, CDR1 is SGHDN and CDR2 is FVKESK.

The chain has TRBV9 and TRBJ2-1; the D gene is possibly TRBD1 (6 bases). Trimming shortened V by 2 bases and J by 8 bases, and 20 bases separated the two germline ends. CDR3 size: 16 residues. Germline V lookup: CDR1 SGDLS, CDR2 YYNGEE. CDR3 residues: CASSVGRDIRLHEQFF. The CDR3 DNA follows: TGTGCCAGCAGCGTGGGCCGGGACATTCGCCTCCATGAGCAGTTCTTC.

The chain couples TRBV6-1 to TRBJ2-1, with D unclear. The germline CDR1 and CDR2 sequences are MNHNS and SASEGT. CDR3 size: 16 residues. Trimming stripped 3 bases from V and 2 bases from J, with 14 bases between. The CDR3: CASSDPGIPPYNEQFF. As DNA, the CDR3 is TGTGCCAGCAGTGACCCGGGCATACCACCCTACAATGAGCAGTTCTTC.

The chain recombines TRBV2 with TRBJ2-3; D unclear. Per the germline V gene, CDR1 is SNHLY and CDR2 is FYNNEI. V gave up 2 bases and J gave up 0 bases, with 9 bases separating them. CDR3 size: 15 residues. In DNA, the CDR3 is TGTGCCAGCAGTGAAACCCCTTTAAGCACAGATACGCAGTATTTT. This translates into CASSETPLSTDTQYF.

The V and J genes are TRBV7-9 and TRBJ2-5, with 7 nucleotides matching TRBD1. The CDR3 totals 15 residues. Germline values: CDR1 SEHNR, CDR2 FQNEAQ (reference sequence). V lost 5 bases and J lost 5; bases outside the gene matches: 11. The CDR3 coding sequence is TGTGCCAGCAGCCCAGAGGGGGCTCCGCCGGAGACCCAGTACTTC. This codes for CASSPEGAPPETQYF.

The V gene is TRBV6-5, the J gene TRBJ2-7, with D possibly matching TRBD1 (6 bases). V was trimmed by 0 bases and J by 3 bases, leaving 12 bases between them. The CDR3 consists of 15 residues. Germline assignment: CDR1 MNHEY and CDR2 SVGAGI. DNA of the CDR3: TGTGCCAGCAGTTACTCTCAGGGGACCGACTACGAGCAGTACTTC. It is translated as CASSYSQGTDYEQYF.

This sequence joins TRBV2 and TRBJ1-1; no reliable D call. The CDR3 covers 13 residues. CDR1 is SNHLY, CDR2 FYNNEI, per germline. V was clipped by 1 base and J by 8 bases, with 11 bases between them. In nucleotides, the CDR3 is TGTGCCAGCAGTGAAGGGGAGCGAACGGAAGCTTTCTTT. Its translation: CASSEGERTEAFF.